Below are 6 T cell receptor beta chains sequenced from a single sample in a study of blood T cells in healthy people across ages. Through a sample-barcoded 5' primer and a J-beta primer mix, a second PCR was run for roughly 6 to 11 cycles. TCRdb re-analysed the 5' RACE reads in MiXCR, keeping a single row per CDR3 protein. This sample has approximately 1.5 million distinct CDR3 sequences, with almost 35% found just once. Sequenced sample: blood. All receptors come from a woman aged 25 to 45 in good health.

This clonotype was observed many times. The chain recombines TRBV29-1 with TRBJ2-1, with D perhaps being TRBD1 or TRBD2 (5 bases each). The V and J ends lost 7 bases and 10 bases respectively, with 17 bases between them. Germline V lookup: CDR1 SQVTM, CDR2 ANQGSEA. This CDR3 is built from 12 residues. CDR3 sequence reads: CSGTLKGGEQFF. The CDR3 DNA follows: TGCAGCGGGACATTAAAGGGCGGGGAGCAGTTCTTC.

Concerning this clonotype itself: Mismatch with germline at one junction end may stem from a read error. The chain couples TRBV6-6 to TRBJ1-5; D ambiguous. The CDR3 length is 12 residues. From germline, CDR1 is MNHNY and CDR2 SVGAGI (reference sequence). CDR3 nucleotides: TGTGCCAGCAGTAGACAAAATCGGCCCCAGCATTTT. Translating gives CASSRQNRPQHF.

The chain employs TRBV6-4 and TRBJ2-7, with D possibly being TRBD1 or TRBD2 (5 bases each). The germline gives CDR1 MRHNA, CDR2 SNTAGT. Trimming shortened V by 11 bases and J by 3 bases, and 14 bases separated the two germline ends. The CDR3 is 12 amino acids. The CDR3 loop is CAQVGVLYEQYF. In DNA, the CDR3 is TGTGCCCAAGTGGGGGTCCTCTACGAGCAGTACTTC.

The chain joins TRBV27 to TRBJ1-6; a weak D match, TRBD1 (5 bases). This CDR3 comprises 15 residues. With 4 bases removed from V and 9 bases from J, the gap between germline ends came to 16 bases. From germline, CDR1 is MNHEY and CDR2 SMNVEV (reference sequence). CDR3 in DNA: TGTGCCAGCAGTTCCACCATTGGGGGACTTTCACCCCTCCACTTT. Translation: CASSSTIGGLSPLHF.

A few counts support this clonotype. For the CDR3, the DNA is TGTGCCAGCAGTTACCCTAGCGGGGGGACAGATGAGCAGTTCTTC. Residues: CASSYPSGGTDEQFF. The chain joins TRBV6-6 to TRBJ2-1; 11 nucleotides align to TRBD2. Germline V gives CDR1 MNHNY, CDR2 SVGAGI (reference sequence). Losses at the gene ends were 2 bases for V and 8 bases for J; bases not matched to a gene: 5. The CDR3 covers 15 residues.

This chain joins TRBV6-5 and TRBJ2-6; D is ambiguous. This CDR3 contains 13 residues. Germline loops: CDR1 MNHEY, CDR2 SVGAGI. Deletions cut 0 bases from V and 11 bases from J, with 8 bases between. CDR3 bases: TGTGCCAGCAGTTACTCGAGAAGTCACGTCCTGACTTTC. Protein sequence: CASSYSRSHVLTF.